The 26 T cell receptor beta chains presented below share a single source sample, sequenced in a study. TCRdb fed the 5' RACE reads into MiXCR, producing one record per CDR3 protein. There are 20,000 to 25,000 distinct CDR3 sequences in the sample; roughly 29% occur only once, and 2.2% lies in the top ten. Sequencing was carried out using tumor-infiltrating naive CD4+ T cells sorted from the breast tumor. Subset indicated: naive CD4+ T cells, CD4+CD45RA+CD25-. The receptors come from a female donor with breast cancer.

The rearrangement uses TRBV7-9 and TRBJ2-1; 9 bases line up with TRBD2. The CDR3 runs to 16 residues. V shed 5 bases, J shed 3 bases, and the junction held 8 bases outside the gene matches. CDR1 and CDR2 from the germline V gene are SEHNR and FQNEAQ (reference sequence). For the CDR3, the DNA is TGTGCCAGCAGCCCCCGCAAGCGGGAGGACTACAATGAGCAGTTCTTC. Protein sequence: CASSPRKREDYNEQFF.

The table lists this clonotype with many counts. The V and J genes are TRBV28 and TRBJ2-1; 10 positions agree with TRBD2. Trimming at V came to 6 bases and at J to 4 bases, leaving 9 bases not matched to a gene. There are 16 residues in the CDR3. Per germline, CDR1 MDHEN and CDR2 SYDVKM. The CDR3: CASSAELAGRYNEQFF. DNA for the CDR3: TGTGCCAGCAGCGCCGAACTAGCGGGGAGGTACAATGAGCAGTTCTTC. The entire variable domain, with the rest obtained from reference TRBV28 and TRBJ2-1, is as follows: DVKVTQSSRYLVKRTGEKVFLECVQDMDHENMFWYRQDPGLGLRLIYFSYDVKMKEKGDIPEGYSVSREKKERFSLILESASTNQTSMYLCASSAELAGRYNEQFFGPGTRLTVL.

This clonotype has ten or more counts. J is TRBJ2-1 and V is TRBV24-1; D gene uncertain. V was shortened by 0 bases and J by 8 bases, with 13 bases between the two germline ends. CDR1 is KGHDR, CDR2 SFDVKD, per germline. The CDR3 is made up of 15 amino acids. Here the CDR3 DNA reads TGTGCCACCAGTGATTTGATCCGGAGTCGGGATGAGCAGTTCTTC. It yields the protein CATSDLIRSRDEQFF.

With respect to this clonotype: One base away lies a much larger clone, so this may be a sequencing read error. This likely comes from a read error, as the CDR3 has no conserved phenylalanine or tryptophan at its end. The V gene is TRBV5-1, the J gene TRBJ1-1, with TRBD1 as a possible D gene (5 bases). The germline V gene has CDR1 SGHRS and CDR2 YFSETQ. The germline V and J ends were trimmed by 2 bases and 4 bases, with 9 bases remaining between them. The CDR3 has 13 residues. The CDR3 is CASSFGAGTEAFL. The DNA for the CDR3 is TGCGCCAGCAGCTTTGGGGCTGGCACTGAAGCTTTCCTT.

V and J are TRBV6-5 and TRBJ1-1, with a possible D match to TRBD1 (5 bases). The germline CDR1 and CDR2 sequences are MNHEY and SVGAGI. Trimming cost V 4 bases and J 1 base, with 7 bases left between them. CDR3 size: 13 residues. The CDR3 spells CASSWGRNTEAFF. Here the CDR3 DNA reads TGTGCCAGCAGTTGGGGCAGGAACACTGAAGCTTTCTTT.

The gene calls are TRBV7-3 and TRBJ2-3; 9 bases fit TRBD2. V trimming: 5 bases; J trimming: 3 bases; junction bases outside the gene matches: 6. Germline V lookup: CDR1 SGHTA, CDR2 FQGTGA. CDR3 length equals 15 residues. The CDR3 here is CASSPSGGPTDTQYF. The CDR3 coding sequence is TGTGCCAGCAGCCCAAGCGGGGGGCCTACAGATACGCAGTATTTT. Drawing the rest from reference TRBV7-3 and TRBJ2-3, the complete variable domain is GAGVSQTPSNKVTEKGKYVELRCDPISGHTALYWYRQSLGQGPEFLIYFQGTGAADDSGLPNDRFFAVRPEGSVSTLKIQRTERGDSAVYLCASSPSGGPTDTQYFGPGTRLTVL.

This clonotype was found once. As the CDR3 is not closed by the conserved phenylalanine or tryptophan, this likely results from a read error. Because the CDR3's place on the DNA is in doubt, the DNA is left out and the CDR3 is given as listed by TCRdb. The chain joins TRBV20-1 to TRBJ2-1. Germline CDR1 and CDR2: DFQATT and SNEGSKA (reference sequence). Termini included, the CDR3 measures 13 amino acids. The CDR3: CSARDGLYNEQLL.

In its sample, this clonotype was seen many times. This chain joins TRBV20-1 and TRBJ2-1; D could derive from TRBD1 or TRBD2 (5 bases each). The CDR3 runs to 14 residues. The germline V and J ends were trimmed by 3 bases and 0 bases, with 9 bases remaining between them. The germline CDR1 and CDR2 sequences are DFQATT and SNEGSKA (reference sequence). The chain's CDR3 is CSASGGSSYNEQFF. The DNA for the CDR3 is TGCAGTGCTAGTGGGGGAAGCTCCTACAATGAGCAGTTCTTC.

The sample holds a few counts of this clonotype. The conserved phenylalanine or tryptophan is not found at the CDR3 terminus, so this likely reflects a read error. This chain joins TRBV12-5 and TRBJ1-1; 7 bases align to TRBD1. V trimming: 4 bases; J trimming: 5 bases; junction bases outside the gene matches: 13. CDR1 LGHNT and CDR2 FRNRAP come from the germline V gene. The CDR3 runs to 16 residues. CDR3 coding DNA: TGTGCTAGTGGTTCCCGTACAGCAGGGGGAGGGACTGAAGCTTTCCTT. Its protein product is CASGSRTAGGGTEAFL.

A word on this clonotype: A read error is possible here, since a much larger clone lies one base away. A read error is likely, as this CDR3 ends without the conserved phenylalanine or tryptophan. V and J are TRBV7-9 and TRBJ2-7; TRBD1 agrees at 8 bases. CDR3 size: 15 residues. V shed 4 bases, J shed 3 bases, and the junction held 8 bases outside the gene matches. CDR1 and CDR2 from the germline V gene are SEHNR and FQNEAQ (reference sequence). The CDR3 DNA reads as TGTGCCAGCAGCTCGCCCGGACAGGGTGTCTACGAGCAGTACCTC. Amino acids: CASSSPGQGVYEQYL.

About this clonotype itself: This is likely a read error, given that the CDR3 carries no conserved phenylalanine or tryptophan at its end. The genes are TRBV7-2 and TRBJ2-2; 7 nucleotides line up with TRBD2. Germline V gives CDR1 SGHTA, CDR2 FQGNSA. The CDR3 has 13 residues. The CDR3 loop reads CASRLTSTGVLFL. As DNA, the CDR3 is TGTGCCAGCAGGTTGACTAGCACCGGGGTGCTGTTTTTA.

This clonotype was recorded many times. The chain recombines TRBV6-5 with TRBJ2-7, with 13 bases fitting TRBD2. The length of the CDR3 is 14 residues. With V trimmed by 5 bases and J by 3 bases, 1 base remained unmatched. Germline values: CDR1 MNHEY, CDR2 SVGAGI. The CDR3 DNA reads as TGTGCCAGCAGTAGACTAGCGGGAGGCTACGAGCAGTACTTC. It codes for CASSRLAGGYEQYF.

The chain is built from TRBV4-1 and TRBJ2-3; TRBD2 matches 10 bases. The junction had 10 bases not matched to a gene; V was cut back by 4 bases and J by 0 bases. Looked up from germline, CDR1 is MGHRA and CDR2 is YSYEKL. The CDR3 has 18 residues. The CDR3: CASSPQRGLAKSTDTQYF. For the CDR3, the DNA is TGCGCCAGCAGCCCCCAGAGGGGACTAGCGAAGAGCACAGATACGCAGTATTTT.

This clonotype was seen repeatedly, ten times or more. CDR3 protein: CASASDRVVGQPQHF. DNA for the CDR3: TGTGCCAGCGCCTCAGACAGGGTAGTAGGTCAGCCCCAGCATTTT. V is TRBV6-1 and J is TRBJ1-5; 7 nucleotides match TRBD1. Per the germline V gene, CDR1 is MNHNS and CDR2 is SASEGT. CDR3 length: 15 residues. Losses at the gene ends were 8 bases for V and 6 bases for J; bases not matched to a gene: 13.

Comment on this clonotype: A much larger clone lies one base from this, so it may be a read error. The chain joins TRBV12-3 or TRBV12-4 to TRBJ2-6; D remains ambiguous. The germline V and J ends were trimmed by 3 bases and 1 base, with 1 base remaining between them. CDR3 length: 13 residues. CDR3 sequence: CASSFSGANVLTF. CDR3 sequence (DNA): TGTGCCAGCAGTTTTTCTGGGGCCAACGTCCTGACTTTC.

V usage is TRBV5-1 and J usage is TRBJ2-5; TRBD1 matches at 7 bases. This CDR3 is 14 amino acids long. V shed 7 bases, J shed 2 bases, and the junction held 8 bases outside the gene matches. Germline V lookup: CDR1 SGHRS, CDR2 YFSETQ. In DNA form, the CDR3 reads TGCGCCAGCGGCCGGGACAGAGCTCAAGAGACCCAGTACTTC. Translation gives CASGRDRAQETQYF.

This clonotype is medium-sized by share. The genes are TRBV12-3 or TRBV12-4 and TRBJ1-1; 7 nucleotides line up with TRBD1. There are 14 residues in the CDR3. With 3 bases clipped from V and 1 base from J, the junction kept 2 bases outside the gene matches. The CDR3 reads CASSFRTGNTEAFF. The CDR3 DNA is TGTGCCAGCAGTTTTAGGACAGGGAACACTGAAGCTTTCTTT.

In this sample, this clonotype turned up many times. CDR3 nucleotides: TGTGCCAGCAGTTCCGGACCCAAGGCGAGCACTGAAGCTTTCTTT. Translation: CASSSGPKASTEAFF. The chain links TRBV6-5 to TRBJ1-1; D unresolved. CDR1 is MNHEY, CDR2 SVGAGI, per germline. The CDR3 spans 15 residues. Trimming left V 4 bases short and J 4 bases short, with 16 bases between.

This clonotype was observed a handful of times. One junction end disagrees with the germline gene, perhaps due to a read error. The chain recombines TRBV6-5 with TRBJ1-2; TRBD1 aligns across 10 bases. The CDR3 totals 15 residues. Germline V gene lookup returns CDR1 MNHEY and CDR2 SVGAGI. The CDR3 DNA reads as TGTGCCAGCAGAACCGGGACAGGGGCCTACTATGTCTACACCTTC. The encoded protein is CASRTGTGAYYVYTF.

By share, this clonotype ranks as medium-sized. This chain connects TRBV27 to TRBJ2-2, with D perhaps matching TRBD1 (6 bases). Germline V gene lookup returns CDR1 MNHEY and CDR2 SMNVEV (reference sequence). This CDR3 region has 17 residues. V was cut by 1 base and J by 6 bases, with 18 bases left in between. CDR3 in DNA: TGTGCCAGCAGTTTATTTCCGGGACACTCAGGTTCCGGGGAGCTGTTTTTT. Encoded protein: CASSLFPGHSGSGELFF.

This clonotype appeared many times. This chain connects TRBV18 to TRBJ2-3; 7 bases are a match to TRBD1. V lost 0 bases, J lost 2 bases, and 2 bases stayed unmatched. The CDR3 runs 15 residues. The germline V gene has CDR1 KGHSH and CDR2 LQKENI. The CDR3 coding sequence is TGTGCCAGCTCACCACCGGGACAGACCACAGATACGCAGTATTTT. It codes for CASSPPGQTTDTQYF.

This clonotype occurred a few times. A read error may explain this, as a much larger clone is one base away. The chain has TRBV6-5 and TRBJ1-2; 8 bases map to TRBD1. The CDR3 sequence is 12 residues long. Germline loops: CDR1 MNHEY, CDR2 SVGAGI. CDR3 residues: CACKTGDYGYAF. The CDR3 DNA follows: TGTGCCTGCAAGACAGGGGACTATGGCTACGCCTTC.

The chain has TRBV29-1 and TRBJ1-1; no firm D call. In germline, CDR1 is SQVTM, CDR2 ANQGSEA. The V end lost 6 bases, the J end lost 0 bases, and 8 bases lay between the germline ends. The CDR3 covers 12 residues. The CDR3 nucleotides are TGCAGCGTGACTGGCATGAACACTGAAGCTTTCTTT. Translated: CSVTGMNTEAFF.

This clonotype came up a few times. The chain joins TRBV20-1 to TRBJ2-4, with 7 bases identical to TRBD1. This CDR3 contains 15 residues. Per germline, CDR1 DFQATT and CDR2 SNEGSKA (reference sequence). V lost 5 bases, J lost 7 bases, and 14 bases stayed unmatched. CDR3 in amino acids: CSAPSPTGSRNIQYF. The CDR3 DNA follows: TGCAGTGCTCCTAGCCCGACAGGGTCTCGTAACATTCAGTACTTC.

As for this clonotype: A much bigger clone sits one base away, suggesting this may be a read error. Here the CDR3 omits its conserved ending phenylalanine or tryptophan, so a read error is the likely source. The chain has TRBV18 and TRBJ2-3; perhaps TRBD1 as D (6 bases). This CDR3 has 16 residues. Germline V gene lookup returns CDR1 KGHSH and CDR2 LQKENI. The V end was cut by 4 bases, the J end by 1 base, with 15 bases between. The CDR3 sequence is CASSRSTGLGTDTQYS. CDR3 sequence (DNA): TGTGCCAGCTCACGATCGACAGGACTGGGCACAGATACGCAGTATTCT.

This clonotype was observed a handful of times. This sequence joins TRBV5-1 and TRBJ2-1; TRBD2 is a possible D gene (5 bases). Germline V lookup: CDR1 SGHRS, CDR2 YFSETQ. V was trimmed by 4 bases and J by 12 bases, leaving 17 bases between them. The CDR3 extends over 13 amino acids. In DNA form, the CDR3 reads TGCGCCAGCAGCCCCTGGTCGGGGAGCAGGCAGTTCTTC. Amino acid sequence: CASSPWSGSRQFF.